Reported below is one T cell receptor (beta chain). The CDR3 totals 18 residues. J gave up 4 bases and V 3 bases, and 11 bases lay outside the gene matches. In germline, CDR1 is SGHDN, CDR2 FVKESK. Original processing methods: Estimated nucleated cell counts came from reference gene primer amplification. TCRdb's copy holds only in-frame clones and misses some; the assay was immunoSEQ multiplex PCR. Clone size and the V and J calls come from that table; the DNA yielded D and trimming. The sample lists roughly 87,000 clones, about 88% seen once, with around 5% in the top ten. These data belong to a study of blood T cell repertoires in COVID-19.

Sequences were obtained from peripheral blood. V is TRBV14 and J is TRBJ1-4; 10 bases agree with TRBD1. This clonotype was obtained from a man aged 40-55 years with acute or convalescent COVID-19. CDR3 DNA sequence: TGTGCCAGCAGCCACCGGGACAGGGGATCCCCCGGTAATGAAAAACTGTTTTTT. This sequence encodes CASSHRDRGSPGNEKLFF.